This T cell receptor (beta chain) was captured in a study of cytomegalovirus exposure and HLA in healthy donors. The PCR contained 60 Vbeta and 13 Jbeta primers. Produced via immunoSEQ multiplex PCR; TCRdb's table is partial and in-frame only. The sample has about 180,000 clones, roughly 77% seen once; the top ten hold 2% to 2.5%. These donors, healthy bone marrow donors, were studied. While unrecorded immune exposures were likely, the donors were nominally healthy when sampled. Only one count was recorded for this clone. The CDR3 extends over 15 amino acids. The germline gives CDR1 SGHAT, CDR2 FQNNGV.

The chain couples TRBV11-2 to TRBJ2-5; a weak D match, TRBD2 (6 bases). The J call may not be correct, given that the DNA end is closer to TRBJ2-7. Material for sequencing was PBMCs. This TCR derives from a woman aged 30 to 39 in good health and CMV-seropositive. The CDR3 spells CASSLLRGSSYEQYF. The DNA for the CDR3 is TGTGCCAGCAGCTTACTCCGGGGGAGCTCCTACGAGCAGTACTTC.